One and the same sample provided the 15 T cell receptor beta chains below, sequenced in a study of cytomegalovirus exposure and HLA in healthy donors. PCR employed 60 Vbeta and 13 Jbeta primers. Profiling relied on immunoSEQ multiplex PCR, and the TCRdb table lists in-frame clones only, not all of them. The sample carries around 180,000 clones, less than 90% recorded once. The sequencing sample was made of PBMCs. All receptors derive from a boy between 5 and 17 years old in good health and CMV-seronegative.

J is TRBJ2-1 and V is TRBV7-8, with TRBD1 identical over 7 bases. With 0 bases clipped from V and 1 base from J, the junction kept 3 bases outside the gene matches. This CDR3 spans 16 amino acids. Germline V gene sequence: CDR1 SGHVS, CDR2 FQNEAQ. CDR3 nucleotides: TGTGCCAGCAGCTTAGCAACAGGGGTATCCTACAATGAGCAGTTCTTC. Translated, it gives CASSLATGVSYNEQFF.

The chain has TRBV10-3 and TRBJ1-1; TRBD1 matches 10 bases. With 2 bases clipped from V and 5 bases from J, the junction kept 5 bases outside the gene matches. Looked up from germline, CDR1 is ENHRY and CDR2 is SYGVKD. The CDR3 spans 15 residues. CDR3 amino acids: CAISEPGQGRTEAFF. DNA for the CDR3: TGTGCCATCAGTGAGCCGGGACAGGGGAGGACTGAAGCTTTCTTT.

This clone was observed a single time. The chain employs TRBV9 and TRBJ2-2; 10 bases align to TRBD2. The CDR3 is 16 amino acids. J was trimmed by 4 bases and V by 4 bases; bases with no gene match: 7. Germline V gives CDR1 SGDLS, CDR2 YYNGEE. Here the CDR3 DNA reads TGTGCCAGCAGCCCTAGCGGGAGAGGTGGCACCGGGGAGCTGTTTTTT. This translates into CASSPSGRGGTGELFF.

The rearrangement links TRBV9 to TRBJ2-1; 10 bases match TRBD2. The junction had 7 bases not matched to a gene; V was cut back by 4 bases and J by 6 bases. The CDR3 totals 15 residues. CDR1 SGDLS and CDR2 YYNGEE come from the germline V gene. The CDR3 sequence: CASSSSGTSVNEQFF. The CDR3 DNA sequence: TGTGCCAGCAGCTCATCCGGGACTAGCGTCAATGAGCAGTTCTTC.

CDR3: CASSFGRLAGRGTGELFF. CDR3 coding DNA: TGCGCCAGCAGCTTTGGGAGACTAGCGGGAAGGGGCACCGGGGAGCTGTTTTTT. The V gene is TRBV5-1, the J gene TRBJ2-2; 11 bases agree with TRBD2. Trimming took 2 bases from V and 4 from J; bases not matched to a gene: 10. Germline V gene data show CDR1 as SGHRS and CDR2 as YFSETQ. The CDR3 totals 18 residues.

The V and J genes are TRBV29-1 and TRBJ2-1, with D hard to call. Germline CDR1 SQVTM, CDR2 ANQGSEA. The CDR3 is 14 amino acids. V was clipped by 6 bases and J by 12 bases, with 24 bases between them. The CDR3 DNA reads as TGCAGCGTGGTGACTCTACTAACAATGAGAGGGCAGTTCTTC. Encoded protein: CSVVTLLTMRGQFF.

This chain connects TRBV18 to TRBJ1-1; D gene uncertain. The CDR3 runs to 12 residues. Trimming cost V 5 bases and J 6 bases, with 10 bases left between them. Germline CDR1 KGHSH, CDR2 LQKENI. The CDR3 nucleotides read TGTGCCAGCTCAGCATCAGAACCTGAAGCTTTCTTT. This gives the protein CASSASEPEAFF.

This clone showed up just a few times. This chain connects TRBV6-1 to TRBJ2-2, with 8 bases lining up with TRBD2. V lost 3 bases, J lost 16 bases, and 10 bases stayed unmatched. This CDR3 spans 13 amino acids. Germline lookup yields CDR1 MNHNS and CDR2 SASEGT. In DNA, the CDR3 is TGTGCCAGCAGTGAGAGAGGAGCGGGAGAGGCGTTTTTT. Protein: CASSERGAGEAFF.

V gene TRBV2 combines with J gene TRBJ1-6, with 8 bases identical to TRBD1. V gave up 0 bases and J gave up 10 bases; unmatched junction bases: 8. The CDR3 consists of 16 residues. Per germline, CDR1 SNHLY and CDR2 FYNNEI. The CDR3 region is CASSEARTGRRSPLHF. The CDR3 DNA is TGTGCCAGCAGTGAAGCCCGGACAGGGCGTCGGTCACCCCTCCACTTT.

The CDR3 DNA reads TGTGCCAGCCTAGACAGGGGCAGAGAGACCCAGTACTTC. Its protein product is CASLDRGRETQYF. The chain has TRBV28 and TRBJ2-5; 8 bases map to TRBD1. This CDR3 is built from 13 residues. The germline V gene encodes CDR1 MDHEN and CDR2 SYDVKM. V shed 8 bases and J 4 bases; nucleotides not matched to a gene: 6.

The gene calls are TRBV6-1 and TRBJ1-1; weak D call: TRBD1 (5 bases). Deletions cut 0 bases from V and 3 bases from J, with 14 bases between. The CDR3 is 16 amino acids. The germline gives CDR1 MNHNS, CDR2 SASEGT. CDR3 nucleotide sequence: TGTGCCAGCAGTGAAGCGCTTCAGGGTCGGGACACTGAAGCTTTCTTT. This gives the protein CASSEALQGRDTEAFF.

Written as DNA, the CDR3 is TGTGCCAGCAGCTTTTCCCCAGGGCCCTACGAGCAGTACTTC. This encodes CASSFSPGPYEQYF. This chain connects TRBV7-2 to TRBJ2-7; D may be TRBD1 (5 bases). This CDR3 contains 14 residues. Germline values: CDR1 SGHTA, CDR2 FQGNSA. Trimming removed 3 bases at V and 2 bases at J, with 11 bases between.

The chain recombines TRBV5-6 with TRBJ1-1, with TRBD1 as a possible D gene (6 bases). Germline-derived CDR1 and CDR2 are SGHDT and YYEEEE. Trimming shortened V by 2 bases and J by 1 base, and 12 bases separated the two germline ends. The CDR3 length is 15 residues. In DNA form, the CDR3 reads TGTGCCAGCAGCTTATCCTACAGGGAGAACACTGAAGCTTTCTTT. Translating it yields CASSLSYRENTEAFF.

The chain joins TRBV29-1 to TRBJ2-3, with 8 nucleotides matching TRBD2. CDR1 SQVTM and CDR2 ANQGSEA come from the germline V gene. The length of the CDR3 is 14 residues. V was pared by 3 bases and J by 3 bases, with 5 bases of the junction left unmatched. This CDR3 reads CSVDASGPTDTQYF. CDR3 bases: TGCAGCGTTGATGCTAGCGGGCCGACAGATACGCAGTATTTT.

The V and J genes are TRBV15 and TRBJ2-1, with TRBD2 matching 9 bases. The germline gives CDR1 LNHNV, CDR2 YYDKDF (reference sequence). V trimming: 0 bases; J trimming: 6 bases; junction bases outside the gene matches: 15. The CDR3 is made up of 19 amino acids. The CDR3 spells CATSRDLVKGLAHTNEQFF. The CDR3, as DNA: TGTGCCACCAGCAGAGATCTGGTAAAGGGACTAGCCCACACCAATGAGCAGTTCTTC.